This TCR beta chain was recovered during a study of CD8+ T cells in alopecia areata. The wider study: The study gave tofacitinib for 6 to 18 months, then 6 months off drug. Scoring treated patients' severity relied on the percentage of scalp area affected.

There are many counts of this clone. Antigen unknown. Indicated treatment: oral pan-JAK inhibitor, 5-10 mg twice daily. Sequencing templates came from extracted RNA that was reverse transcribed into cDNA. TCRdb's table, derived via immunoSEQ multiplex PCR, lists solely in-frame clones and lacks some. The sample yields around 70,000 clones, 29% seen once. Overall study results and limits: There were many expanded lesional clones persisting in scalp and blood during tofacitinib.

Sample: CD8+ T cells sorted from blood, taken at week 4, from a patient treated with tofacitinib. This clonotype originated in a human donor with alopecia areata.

CDR3 region: CASSLGHNEQFF. DNA for the CDR3: TGTGCCAGCAGCTTAGGCCACAATGAGCAGTTCTTC. This chain links TRBV11-3 with TRBJ2-1, with no clear D. Trimming removed 1 base at V and 5 bases at J, with 3 bases between. Germline CDR1 reads SGHNT; CDR2 reads YENEEA. This CDR3 is 12 amino acids long.